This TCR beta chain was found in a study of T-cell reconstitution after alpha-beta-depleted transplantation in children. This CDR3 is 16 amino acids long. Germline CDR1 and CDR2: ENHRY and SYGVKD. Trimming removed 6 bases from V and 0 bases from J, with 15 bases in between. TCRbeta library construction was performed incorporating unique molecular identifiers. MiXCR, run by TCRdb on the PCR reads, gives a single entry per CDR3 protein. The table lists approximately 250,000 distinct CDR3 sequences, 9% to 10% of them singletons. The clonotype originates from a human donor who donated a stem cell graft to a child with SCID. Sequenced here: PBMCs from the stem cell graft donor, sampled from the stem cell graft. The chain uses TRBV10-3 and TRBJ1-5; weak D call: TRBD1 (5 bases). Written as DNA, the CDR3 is TGTGCCATCAGCGAGGAGGGGAGGGGTAGCAATCAGCCCCAGCATTTT. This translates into CAISEEGRGSNQPQHF.